The T cell receptor (beta chain) described here comes from a study of cytomegalovirus exposure and HLA in healthy donors. General observations from the study: The listing of 150 or so TCR beta chains classed them as cytomegalovirus-associated. Several top significant clusters appeared, in a later analysis, to be linked to common viral pathogens. A previous analysis found most TCR beta V segments productive roughly 90% or roughly 30% of the time.

Comment on this clone: What it binds is not known.

Amplification used 60 Vbeta primers and 13 Jbeta primers. Assay: immunoSEQ multiplex PCR; the TCRdb copy retains only in-frame clones and omits some. The table has some 200,000 clones, over 75% seen once. Trimming at V came to 4 bases and at J to 3 bases, leaving 7 bases not matched to a gene. This CDR3 is 15 amino acids long. Source material: PBMCs. This sequence joins TRBV5-3 and TRBJ2-5; 9 bases are a match to TRBD1. TRBV5-3 is treated as an ORF (open reading frame) with a function not yet certain. This sequence originates from a man aged 40-55 years in good health and CMV-seropositive. CDR3 residues: CARSRDRECEETQYF. The CDR3 nucleotides are TGTGCCAGAAGCCGGGACAGGGAGTGTGAAGAGACCCAGTACTTC.